The 5 T cell receptor beta chains given below trace back to one sample, sequenced in a study of blood T cell repertoires in COVID-19. Produced via immunoSEQ multiplex PCR; TCRdb's table is partial and in-frame only. Altogether about 210,000 clones are present, around 88% being singletons, with the ten largest covering roughly 8%. Material for sequencing was peripheral blood. The source is a woman aged 45-60 years with acute or convalescent COVID-19.

The V gene is TRBV24-1, the J gene TRBJ1-5; 10 nucleotides match TRBD1. This CDR3 comprises 16 residues. The germline V gene has CDR1 KGHDR and CDR2 SFDVKD. V gave up 5 bases and J gave up 7 bases; unmatched junction bases: 10. The CDR3 DNA sequence: TGTGCCACCAGTGGAGGGGGGACAGGGGAGAACCAGCCCCAGCATTTT. Translated: CATSGGGTGENQPQHF.

The chain uses TRBV28 and TRBJ1-1; D possibly corresponds to TRBD1 (5 bases). The CDR3 is 14 amino acids. From germline, CDR1 is MDHEN and CDR2 SYDVKM. With 4 bases removed from V and 0 bases from J, the gap between germline ends came to 9 bases. The CDR3 reads CASSSTAMNTEAFF. In DNA form, the CDR3 reads TGTGCCAGCAGTTCGACAGCCATGAACACTGAAGCTTTCTTT.

This clone was found once. The rearrangement links TRBV9 to TRBJ1-6; unclear D gene. Deletions cut 0 bases from V and 7 bases from J, with 8 bases between. This CDR3 contains 14 residues. Germline V CDR1 and CDR2: SGDLS, YYNGEE. The CDR3 DNA reads TGTGCCAGCAGCGTAGAGGTACAGAATTCACCCCTCCACTTT. Amino acids: CASSVEVQNSPLHF.

The genes are TRBV18 and TRBJ2-4; 7 bases line up with TRBD2. V was clipped by 0 bases and J by 1 base; unmatched bases: 0. CDR1 and CDR2 (germline): KGHSH, LQKENI. CDR3 length: 15 amino acids. The CDR3 coding sequence is TGTGCCAGCTCACCACCCGGGGGGGCCAAAAACATTCAGTACTTC. It yields the protein CASSPPGGAKNIQYF.

The chain combines TRBV9 with TRBJ1-1; D is ambiguous. Germline-derived CDR1 and CDR2 are SGDLS and YYNGEE. The V and J ends lost 0 bases and 2 bases respectively, with 5 bases between them. The CDR3 has 13 residues. CDR3 sequence reads: CASSVALNTEAFF. The CDR3 region has the DNA TGTGCCAGCAGCGTAGCCCTCAACACTGAAGCTTTCTTT.